This T cell receptor beta chain was recovered during a study of PD-1 blockade in classical Hodgkin lymphoma. TCRdb's copy holds only in-frame clones and misses some; the assay was immunoSEQ multiplex PCR. The sample has 80,000 to 95,000 clones, 83% seen once. General study findings and limits: Relative to healthy donors, newly diagnosed patients reportedly had lower baseline TCR diversity, which was reported as lower still in relapsed/refractory patients. Among the patients, those starting nivolumab under 1 year after ASCT were excluded.

The CDR3 is 15 residues long. The germline CDR1 and CDR2 sequences are WNHNN and SYGVQD (reference sequence). V gave up 3 bases and J gave up 5 bases, with 16 bases separating them. Turning to this clone: The antigen is unknown.

Regarding time point: cycle 4 day 1 (C4D1), after 6 weeks of nivolumab. In every patient, relapse followed autologous stem cell transplantation, while exposure to brentuximab vedotin differed. Reported best responses ranged across complete response, partial response or progressive disease. This receptor was identified in a human donor with classical Hodgkin lymphoma. The sample in question was peripheral blood mononuclear cells (PBMCs), obtained before the fourth cycle of nivolumab. The gene calls are TRBV10-1 and TRBJ2-5, with D maybe TRBD2 (5 bases). The CDR3 protein is CASSDGGGLSETQYF. In DNA form, the CDR3 reads TGCGCCAGCAGTGACGGAGGTGGGCTGAGCGAGACCCAGTACTTC.